Following are 32 T cell receptor beta chains from one sample sequenced in a study of STAT5B mutations in CD4+ large granular lymphocyte leukemia (dated 2022 in TCRdb). The protocol used for the library was the immunoSEQ multiplex PCR assay. TCRdb took over this immuneACCESS table, retaining in-frame rearrangements with V and J assigned. Such tables are incomplete; in checked studies, under half of the missing clones stem from an unresolved V gene, and the remainder is unexplained. In all, the sample holds around 20,000 clones, and 82% of those were seen once. 8.6% of the sample goes to the ten largest clones. The sample taken for sequencing was CD4+ T cells from blood buffy coats. Every receptor here comes from a human donor in good health.

The rearrangement uses TRBV25-1 and TRBJ2-7, with D perhaps matching TRBD1 (6 bases). V lost 3 bases and J lost 3, with 15 bases in between. Germline assignment: CDR1 MGHDK and CDR2 SYGVNS. This CDR3 is built from 15 residues. In DNA form, the CDR3 reads TGTGCCAGCAGTGATACAGGGAAGGGTTTCTACGAGCAGTACTTC. This translates into CASSDTGKGFYEQYF.

The rearrangement joins TRBV5-1 to TRBJ2-3, with a weak D call TRBD2 (6 bases). Trimming took off 0 bases at V and 6 bases at J, with 11 bases between the two ends. Germline values: CDR1 SGHRS, CDR2 YFSETQ. The CDR3 length is 14 residues. The CDR3, as DNA: TGCGCCAGCAGCTTGGGGAATCGGGAGGATACGCAGTATTTT. Translation: CASSLGNREDTQYF.

The CDR3 sequence is CASRGEALQRAEAFF. CDR3 sequence (DNA): TGCGCCAGCAGAGGGGAGGCCCTCCAGAGAGCTGAAGCTTTCTTT. The chain has TRBV5-1 and TRBJ1-1, with D possibly matching TRBD1 (5 bases). CDR1 is SGHRS and CDR2 is YFSETQ in the germline V gene. V shed 5 bases and J shed 6 bases, with 20 bases lying between them. The CDR3 has 15 residues. Full variable domain (remainder filled in from reference TRBV5-1 and TRBJ1-1): KAGVTQTPRYLIKTRGQQVTLSCSPISGHRSVSWYQQTPGQGLQFLFEYFSETQRNKGNFPGRFSGRQFSNSRSEMNVSTLELGDSALYLCASRGEALQRAEAFFGQGTRLTVV.

This chain joins TRBV6-5 and TRBJ2-2; no firm D call. Trimming pared 6 bases from V and 5 bases from J, leaving 10 bases between. Germline assignment: CDR1 MNHEY and CDR2 SVGAGI. The CDR3 spans 13 residues. CDR3 amino acids: CASRNQETGELFF. CDR3 coding DNA: TGTGCCAGCAGGAATCAGGAGACCGGGGAGCTGTTTTTT.

The chain carries TRBV12-2 and TRBJ1-5. TRBV12-2 is a documented pseudogene. CDR3 length: 13 residues. CDR3 amino acids: CASRASRGQPQHF. The CDR3 region has the DNA TGTGCAAGTCGCGCCTCGAGGGGACAGCCCCAGCATTTT.

This clone was recorded a few times. The chain recombines TRBV15 with TRBJ1-5, with D hard to call. V was cut by 1 base and J by 2 bases, with 9 bases left in between. This CDR3 region has 15 residues. The germline V gene has CDR1 LNHNV and CDR2 YYDKDF (reference sequence). In DNA form, the CDR3 reads TGTGCCACCAGCAGAGTCTTGGGTGGCAATCAGCCCCAGCATTTT. Protein sequence: CATSRVLGGNQPQHF.

The sample holds a few counts of this clone. The rearrangement links TRBV28 to TRBJ1-5, with a tentative D call TRBD1 (6 bases). There are 14 residues in the CDR3. V was cut by 5 bases and J by 5 bases, with 13 bases left in between. The germline V gene has CDR1 MDHEN and CDR2 SYDVKM. The DNA of the CDR3 is TGTGCCAGCAGTAAAAGGTGGGGGCATCAGCCCCAGCATTTT. Translated: CASSKRWGHQPQHF.

This clone was seen a few times. V is TRBV5-1 and J is TRBJ2-2; a possible D gene is TRBD2 (6 bases). Per germline, CDR1 SGHRS and CDR2 YFSETQ. The CDR3 has 16 amino acids. The ends were cut back, 2 bases at V and 1 base at J, with 12 bases in the middle. This CDR3 is CASSFRGRENTGELFF. CDR3 DNA sequence: TGCGCCAGCAGCTTCCGGGGGAGAGAGAACACCGGGGAGCTGTTTTTT.

The chain carries TRBV7-9 and TRBJ2-1, with 13 bases aligning to TRBD2. The germline V gene has CDR1 SEHNR and CDR2 FQNEAQ (reference sequence). The CDR3 consists of 16 residues. V was pared by 2 bases and J by 7 bases, with 5 bases of the junction left unmatched. For the CDR3, the DNA is TGTGCCAGCAGCTTAAAGGGACTAGCGGGGATGAATGAGCAGTTCTTC. This codes for CASSLKGLAGMNEQFF.

The gene calls are TRBV15 and TRBJ2-7, with TRBD1 matching over 9 bases. J was trimmed by 0 bases and V by 3 bases; bases with no gene match: 6. Germline CDR1 is LNHNV and CDR2 is YYDKDF (reference sequence). CDR3 length equals 16 residues. CDR3 protein: CATSRRGQGISYEQYF. CDR3 DNA sequence: TGTGCCACCAGCAGGCGAGGACAGGGGATCTCCTACGAGCAGTACTTC.

The rearrangement uses TRBV28 and TRBJ1-5, with a possible D match to TRBD1 (5 bases). Germline V gene sequence: CDR1 MDHEN, CDR2 SYDVKM. V gave up 10 bases and J gave up 1 base, with 23 bases separating them. The CDR3 is made up of 17 amino acids. The DNA of the CDR3 is TGTGCCACCTGCGGGGCGCCGAGGGTCCGGAGCAATCAGCCCCAGCATTTT. This gives the protein CATCGAPRVRSNQPQHF.

CDR3 bases: TGTGCCAGCAAGGGACAGGGCCCGCGGACTGAAGCTTTCTTT. Its translation: CASKGQGPRTEAFF. The rearrangement uses TRBV6-1 and TRBJ1-1; the match to TRBD1 covers 9 bases. CDR3 length: 14 residues. The germline V gene encodes CDR1 MNHNS and CDR2 SASEGT. J was trimmed by 5 bases and V by 7 bases; bases with no gene match: 8.

This clone was seen only a few times. The rearrangement links TRBV10-3 to TRBJ1-5; D not resolved. There are 14 residues in the CDR3. V was shortened by 10 bases and J by 0 bases, with 13 bases between the two germline ends. The V gene's germline CDR1 is ENHRY and CDR2 SYGVKD. In nucleotides, the CDR3 is TGTGCCACCGAGAGAGAATATAGCAATCAGCCCCAGCATTTT. Amino acid sequence: CATEREYSNQPQHF.

This rearrangement joins TRBV30 to TRBJ1-1, with D possibly TRBD1 on 5 matching bases. V was cut by 5 bases and J by 4 bases, with 11 bases left in between. Germline CDR1 and CDR2: GTSNPN and SVGIG (reference sequence). The CDR3 covers 12 residues. For the CDR3, the DNA is TGTGCCTGGGCCCAGGGTGGCACTGAAGCTTTCTTT. It is translated as CAWAQGGTEAFF. Using reference TRBV30 and TRBJ1-1 for the parts outside the CDR3, the full variable domain is SQTIHQWPATLVQPVGSPLSLECTVEGTSNPNLYWYRQAAGRGLQLLFYSVGIGQISSEVPQNLSASRPQDRQFILSSKKLLLSDSGFYLCAWAQGGTEAFFGQGTRLTVV.

The chain employs TRBV4-3 and TRBJ2-7, with 8 bases fitting TRBD1. Per the germline V gene, CDR1 is LGHNA and CDR2 is YSLEER. Trimming removed 0 bases from V and 0 bases from J; junction bases left unmatched: 4. This CDR3 region has 16 residues. DNA of the CDR3: TGCGCCAGCAGCCAAGACGGACAGGGCCCCTCCTACGAGCAGTACTTC. The encoded protein is CASSQDGQGPSYEQYF.

This clone came up a few times. This chain uses TRBV7-9 with TRBJ2-2, with D hard to call. The CDR3 sequence is 14 residues long. CDR1 and CDR2 from the germline V gene are SEHNR and FQNEAQ (reference sequence). The V gene lost 5 bases and the J gene lost 5 bases, with 12 bases spanning the gap. The CDR3 region is CASSPTGLTGELFF. For the CDR3, the DNA is TGTGCCAGCAGCCCAACGGGCCTAACCGGGGAGCTGTTTTTT.

The table lists this clone with a count of one. The chain carries TRBV30 and TRBJ2-7; 7 bases line up with TRBD1. J lost 3 bases, V lost 4 bases, and 3 bases had no gene match. The germline V gene encodes CDR1 GTSNPN and CDR2 SVGIG (reference sequence). The length of the CDR3 is 12 residues. CDR3 in DNA: TGTGCCTGGAAACAGGGGCACTACGAGCAGTACTTC. Its translation: CAWKQGHYEQYF.

This clone has only one observation. The V call is TRBV28, the J call TRBJ2-7; the match to TRBD1 covers 7 bases. Losses at the gene ends were 6 bases for V and 2 bases for J; bases not matched to a gene: 4. Germline V gene lookup returns CDR1 MDHEN and CDR2 SYDVKM. CDR3 length equals 13 residues. This chain's CDR3 is CASSSGGTYEQYF. DNA for the CDR3: TGTGCCAGCAGCTCAGGGGGAACCTACGAGCAGTACTTC.

The rearrangement links TRBV19 to TRBJ1-1, with D possibly being TRBD1 (5 bases). Trimming took off 4 bases at V and 3 bases at J, with 9 bases between the two ends. Looked up from germline, CDR1 is LNHDA and CDR2 is SQIVND (reference sequence). CDR3 length equals 13 residues. The DNA for the CDR3 is TGTGCCAGTAGTAGGGGGGTCGACACTGAAGCTTTCTTT. Protein sequence: CASSRGVDTEAFF.

V usage is TRBV10-1 and J usage is TRBJ2-7; possible D gene TRBD1, 5 bases. Germline V lookup: CDR1 WNHNN, CDR2 SYGVQD (reference sequence). V shed 4 bases and J shed 1 base, with 11 bases lying between them. The CDR3 loop spans 14 amino acids. CDR3 sequence: CASSAARASYEQYF. The CDR3 DNA reads as TGCGCCAGCAGTGCCGCCAGGGCTTCCTACGAGCAGTACTTC.

The rearrangement joins TRBV7-9 to TRBJ2-7; D could derive from TRBD1 or TRBD2 (5 bases each). The CDR3 covers 16 residues. The V gene's germline CDR1 is SEHNR and CDR2 FQNEAQ (reference sequence). V lost 0 bases and J lost 3, with 15 bases in between. The CDR3 DNA reads as TGTGCCAGCAGCTTAGCGACCGGGGCTCGCCGCTACGAGCAGTACTTC. Its protein is CASSLATGARRYEQYF.

The genes are TRBV28 and TRBJ1-1; possibly TRBD1 for D (5 bases). CDR3 length equals 12 residues. Germline-derived CDR1 and CDR2 are MDHEN and SYDVKM. V dropped 11 bases and J dropped 5 bases, with 15 bases sitting between them. In nucleotides, the CDR3 is TGTGCCGGGGCCTCGGCGAGGACTGAAGCTTTCTTT. Translating it yields CAGASARTEAFF.

This clone has just a few counts. The chain combines TRBV2 with TRBJ2-1; D is undetermined. The V gene lost 3 bases and the J gene lost 0 bases, with 6 bases spanning the gap. Germline V gene sequence: CDR1 SNHLY, CDR2 FYNNEI. CDR3 length: 14 amino acids. In DNA form, the CDR3 reads TGTGCCAGCAGTGAGCGGATCTCCTACAATGAGCAGTTCTTC. Its protein product is CASSERISYNEQFF.

The chain couples TRBV25-1 to TRBJ1-5; the D gene is possibly TRBD1 (5 bases). CDR1 MGHDK and CDR2 SYGVNS come from the germline V gene. The CDR3 length is 14 residues. V lost 1 base and J 11 bases, leaving 15 bases between the germline ends. The CDR3 DNA reads TGTGCCAGCAGTGAATCGGGGGTCCCGGGCGCCCAGCATTTT. Translating it yields CASSESGVPGAQHF.

The chain carries TRBV7-2 and TRBJ2-6; no clear D gene. V lost 5 bases and J lost 0, with 11 bases in between. Germline-derived CDR1 and CDR2 are SGHTA and FQGNSA. This CDR3 is 16 amino acids long. This CDR3 reads CASSPTSTSGANVLTF. The CDR3 DNA sequence: TGTGCCAGCAGCCCTACATCTACCTCTGGGGCCAACGTCCTGACTTTC.

This clone has just a few counts. The chain employs TRBV10-2 and TRBJ1-1, with D perhaps TRBD1 (6 bases). The CDR3 spans 13 residues. Germline CDR1 is WSHSY and CDR2 is SAAADI. V gave up 10 bases and J gave up 4 bases, with 16 bases separating them. CDR3 in amino acids: CATSTTGFTEAFF. CDR3 bases: TGCGCCACCAGCACAACAGGGTTCACTGAAGCTTTCTTT.

This clone was seen a single time. The chain couples TRBV30 to TRBJ2-1, with TRBD2 matching over 8 bases. V dropped 4 bases and J dropped 4; count of bases not matched to a gene: 6. CDR1 is GTSNPN and CDR2 is SVGIG in the germline V gene (reference sequence). This CDR3 is 14 amino acids long. The chain's CDR3 is CAWKLAEIYNEQFF. For the CDR3, the DNA is TGTGCCTGGAAACTAGCGGAGATTTACAATGAGCAGTTCTTC.

This clone showed up just once. The chain employs TRBV18 and TRBJ2-2; D might be TRBD1 (7 bases). V lost 6 bases to trimming and J lost 3 bases, with 17 bases between them. CDR3 length equals 16 residues. CDR1 and CDR2 (germline): KGHSH, LQKENI. As DNA, the CDR3 is TGTGCCAGCTCGTCCCAGGGGGGCCCATACACCGGGGAGCTGTTTTTT. Protein: CASSSQGGPYTGELFF.

The V call is TRBV28, the J call TRBJ2-3; tentative D call: TRBD1 (5 bases). CDR3 length: 15 residues. V gave up 4 bases and J gave up 0 bases, with 11 bases separating them. Germline-derived CDR1 and CDR2 are MDHEN and SYDVKM. The CDR3 reads CASSSRTPSTDTQYF. CDR3 in DNA: TGTGCCAGCAGTTCACGGACACCTAGCACAGATACGCAGTATTTT.

The rearrangement uses TRBV5-6 and TRBJ2-1; 15 bases agree with TRBD2. The germline CDR1 and CDR2 sequences are SGHDT and YYEEEE. V was clipped by 4 bases and J by 6 bases; unmatched bases: 8. CDR3 size: 17 residues. The CDR3 coding sequence is TGTGCCAGCAGCCCCGGACTAGCGGGAGGGCAGGGCAATGAGCAGTTCTTC. Amino acid sequence: CASSPGLAGGQGNEQFF.

V usage is TRBV7-8 and J usage is TRBJ2-2, with D perhaps being TRBD1 or TRBD2 (5 bases each). The CDR3 loop spans 16 amino acids. V dropped 0 bases and J dropped 5 bases, with 13 bases sitting between them. CDR1 is SGHVS, CDR2 FQNEAQ, per germline. CDR3 protein: CASSLAAGSNTGELFF. For the CDR3, the DNA is TGTGCCAGCAGCTTAGCCGCAGGGAGTAATACCGGGGAGCTGTTTTTT.

The chain is built from TRBV28 and TRBJ1-2; D remains unclear. Trimming stripped 6 bases from V and 4 bases from J, with 12 bases between. The CDR3 covers 13 residues. CDR1 and CDR2 (germline): MDHEN, SYDVKM. The CDR3 DNA reads as TGTGCCAGCAGCTTGGACGGACCCTATGGCTACACCTTC. Its protein product is CASSLDGPYGYTF.